This passage covers 28 T cell receptor beta chains from one sample sequenced in a study of graft-versus-host responses after intestinal transplantation. These receptors have no known antigen. Repertoires were generated with immunoSEQ multiplex PCR, while TCRdb's copy carries only in-frame clones and drops some. There are roughly 93,000 clones in the sample; approximately 95% occur only once, and roughly 0.49% lies in the top ten. The input for sequencing was unstimulated CD8+ T cells sorted from spleen or lymph node cells, taken before intestinal transplant. The origin of the receptors is a human donor who received an intestinal transplant.

The table lists this clone with a count of one. The chain links TRBV7-6 to TRBJ1-3; D is unclear. The germline V and J ends were trimmed by 0 bases and 8 bases, with 8 bases remaining between them. Germline assignment: CDR1 SGHVS and CDR2 FNYEAQ. The CDR3 loop spans 13 amino acids. CDR3 nucleotide sequence: TGTGCCAGCAGCTTAGCCCTTGAGGACACCATATATTTT. Translation gives CASSLALEDTIYF.

The chain joins TRBV5-1 to TRBJ1-2; D is unclear. V shed 4 bases and J shed 4 bases, with 8 bases lying between them. CDR1 is SGHRS, CDR2 YFSETQ, per germline. The CDR3 is 12 amino acids. CDR3 in amino acids: CASSPGVYGYTF. In nucleotides, the CDR3 is TGCGCCAGCAGCCCCGGGGTCTATGGCTACACCTTC. The whole variable domain, filled in from reference TRBV5-1 and TRBJ1-2, reads KAGVTQTPRYLIKTRGQQVTLSCSPISGHRSVSWYQQTPGQGLQFLFEYFSETQRNKGNFPGRFSGRQFSNSRSEMNVSTLELGDSALYLCASSPGVYGYTFGSGTRLTVV.

The J gene is TRBJ2-7, the V gene TRBV2, with 11 bases matching TRBD2. The CDR3 has 13 amino acids. Germline CDR1 and CDR2: SNHLY and FYNNEI. Trimming at V came to 8 bases and at J to 7 bases, leaving 7 bases not matched to a gene. CDR3 sequence reads: CASYSGRAGEQYF. DNA for the CDR3: TGTGCCAGCTATAGCGGGAGGGCCGGGGAGCAGTACTTC.

The rearrangement uses TRBV2 and TRBJ2-7; no definite D call. This CDR3 is built from 15 residues. The ends were cut back, 4 bases at V and 3 bases at J, with 16 bases in the middle. Germline V gene data show CDR1 as SNHLY and CDR2 as FYNNEI. The DNA for the CDR3 is TGTGCCAGCAGTGTCCTCACCGTAGCAATCTACGAGCAGTACTTC. Residues: CASSVLTVAIYEQYF.

The V and J genes are TRBV4-1 and TRBJ2-4; 7 positions match TRBD2. The V and J ends lost 0 bases and 8 bases, in that order; junction bases with no gene match: 7. The CDR3 consists of 15 residues. CDR1 and CDR2 from the germline V gene are MGHRA and YSYEKL. CDR3 nucleotide sequence: TGCGCCAGCAGCCAAGATTGGGGAGGGATCGACATTCAGTACTTC. It yields the protein CASSQDWGGIDIQYF.

The J gene is TRBJ1-2, the V gene TRBV15, with D possibly being TRBD1 (6 bases). The V and J ends lost 5 bases and 6 bases respectively, with 19 bases between them. The CDR3 consists of 15 residues. In germline, CDR1 is LNHNV, CDR2 YYDKDF (reference sequence). CDR3 sequence reads: CATSQRTESTDGYTF. The CDR3 DNA reads as TGTGCCACCAGCCAGAGGACAGAATCAACGGATGGCTACACCTTC. The variable domain in full, with the rest retrieved from reference TRBV15 and TRBJ1-2, is DAMVIQNPRYQVTQFGKPVTLSCSQTLNHNVMYWYQQKSSQAPKLLFHYYDKDFNNEADTPDNFQSRRPNTSFCFLDIRSPGLGDTAMYLCATSQRTESTDGYTFGSGTRLTVV.

This clone was counted once. The chain employs TRBV7-8 and TRBJ1-1; D unresolved. Trimming stripped 5 bases from V and 5 bases from J, with 15 bases between. The CDR3 has 14 amino acids. CDR1 is SGHVS, CDR2 FQNEAQ, per germline. The CDR3, as DNA: TGTGCCAGCAGCGCGTCGGGGATGGGAACTGAAGCTTTCTTT. This gives the protein CASSASGMGTEAFF. The complete variable domain, with remaining parts taken from reference TRBV7-8 and TRBJ1-1, reads GAGVSQSPRYKVAKRGQDVALRCDPISGHVSLFWYQQALGQGPEFLTYFQNEAQLDKSGLPSDRFFAERPEGSVSTLKIQRTQQEDSAVYLCASSASGMGTEAFFGQGTRLTVV.

V usage is TRBV5-1 and J usage is TRBJ1-3; D unresolved. The CDR3 covers 14 residues. Germline CDR1 SGHRS, CDR2 YFSETQ. V lost 1 base to trimming and J lost 4 bases, with 9 bases between them. CDR3 residues: CASSLRGSGNTIYF. The CDR3 region has the DNA TGCGCCAGCAGCTTGAGAGGGTCCGGAAACACCATATATTTT.

J is TRBJ1-5 and V is TRBV19; TRBD1 aligns across 10 bases. J gave up 2 bases and V 8 bases, and 9 bases lay outside the gene matches. The CDR3 is 16 residues long. Germline V gene sequence: CDR1 LNHDA, CDR2 SQIVND (reference sequence). The CDR3: CASDRDRGSGNQPQHF. CDR3 nucleotides: TGTGCCAGTGACCGGGACAGGGGTAGTGGCAATCAGCCCCAGCATTTT.

The chain uses TRBV4-3 and TRBJ1-2, with 8 positions matching TRBD1. V gave up 4 bases and J gave up 5 bases; unmatched junction bases: 12. CDR1 and CDR2 (germline): LGHNA, YSLEER. The CDR3 is made up of 16 amino acids. The CDR3 loop is CASSPGGQAPSYGYTF. DNA of the CDR3: TGCGCCAGCAGCCCAGGGGGACAGGCGCCCTCGTATGGCTACACCTTC.

The sample holds one count of this clone. The chain is built from TRBV27 and TRBJ2-7, with D possibly TRBD1 on 5 matching bases. Trimming took off 2 bases at V and 6 bases at J, with 20 bases between the two ends. The CDR3 loop spans 16 amino acids. Germline V gives CDR1 MNHEY, CDR2 SMNVEV (reference sequence). The CDR3 protein is CASSLLTGLGRGEQYF. CDR3 nucleotide sequence: TGTGCCAGCAGTTTACTAACAGGTTTGGGTCGCGGCGAGCAGTACTTC.

The chain joins TRBV6-1 to TRBJ2-1; D is perhaps TRBD2 (5 bases). V lost 10 bases, J lost 0 bases, and 13 bases lay in between. CDR3 length: 14 residues. Per the germline V gene, CDR1 is MNHNS and CDR2 is SASEGT. The CDR3 bases are TGTGCCACCGCGGAGGTCCGCTCCTACAATGAGCAGTTCTTC. This encodes CATAEVRSYNEQFF.

This chain connects TRBV6-1 to TRBJ2-7; 7 bases align to TRBD2. Per germline, CDR1 MNHNS and CDR2 SASEGT. V gave up 7 bases and J gave up 4 bases; unmatched junction bases: 7. This CDR3 contains 13 residues. This CDR3 is CASTAGGGYEQYF. Written as DNA, the CDR3 is TGTGCCAGCACGGCGGGCGGGGGTTACGAGCAGTACTTC.

Only one count was recorded for this clone. The rearrangement links TRBV19 to TRBJ1-1; D is possibly TRBD1 (6 bases). Germline lookup yields CDR1 LNHDA and CDR2 SQIVND (reference sequence). The CDR3 has 14 residues. V lost 5 bases, J lost 4 bases, and 14 bases lay in between. CDR3 region: CASSLQGRGTEAFF. The CDR3 region has the DNA TGTGCCAGTAGTCTCCAGGGGAGAGGCACTGAAGCTTTCTTT.

This chain links TRBV30 with TRBJ1-1; D is unresolved. Trimming stripped 5 bases from V and 3 bases from J, with 13 bases between. The CDR3 extends over 13 amino acids. Germline V gene sequence: CDR1 GTSNPN, CDR2 SVGIG (reference sequence). The DNA of the CDR3 is TGTGCCTGGGGCTCTGGGAGGGACACTGAAGCTTTCTTT. This codes for CAWGSGRDTEAFF.

The chain combines TRBV5-4 with TRBJ2-1, with D perhaps TRBD1 (6 bases). From germline, CDR1 is SGHNT and CDR2 YYREEE (reference sequence). The CDR3 covers 15 residues. V shed 1 base and J shed 5 bases, with 13 bases lying between them. CDR3 loop: CASSLTGMWDNEQFF. The CDR3 DNA is TGTGCCAGCAGCTTGACAGGGATGTGGGACAATGAGCAGTTCTTC.

The chain combines TRBV19 with TRBJ2-7, with D maybe TRBD2 (7 bases). Trimming removed 3 bases from V and 5 bases from J, with 17 bases in between. Per germline, CDR1 LNHDA and CDR2 SQIVND (reference sequence). The CDR3 runs 15 residues. The CDR3 region is CASSISSGGLNEQYF. DNA for the CDR3: TGTGCCAGTAGTATTAGCTCGGGGGGCCTTAACGAGCAGTACTTC.

The chain couples TRBV13 to TRBJ2-6, with 8 nucleotides matching TRBD1. CDR1 is PRHDT and CDR2 is FYEKMQ in the germline V gene (reference sequence). The V and J ends lost 5 bases and 2 bases, in that order; junction bases with no gene match: 5. The CDR3 contains 16 residues. The CDR3 nucleotides are TGTGCCAGCAGCCCCGAGACAGGGGCTGGGGCCAACGTCCTGACTTTC. Its protein product is CASSPETGAGANVLTF.

This chain connects TRBV7-9 to TRBJ2-2; 7 positions match TRBD2. Germline V gives CDR1 SEHNR, CDR2 FQNEAQ (reference sequence). There are 16 residues in the CDR3. Trimming removed 5 bases from V and 3 bases from J; junction bases left unmatched: 9. The chain's CDR3 is CASSLLLAAYTGELFF. CDR3 in DNA: TGTGCCAGCAGCCTCCTGCTAGCGGCCTACACCGGGGAGCTGTTTTTT. The variable domain in full, completed from reference TRBV7-9 and TRBJ2-2, reads DTGVSQNPRHKITKRGQNVTFRCDPISEHNRLYWYRQTLGQGPEFLTYFQNEAQLEKSRLLSDRFSAERPKGSFSTLEIQRTEQGDSAMYLCASSLLLAAYTGELFFGEGSRLTVL.

This chain joins TRBV30 and TRBJ2-7; 9 nucleotides line up with TRBD1. The junction had 7 bases not matched to a gene; V was cut back by 3 bases and J by 4 bases. Germline loops: CDR1 GTSNPN, CDR2 SVGIG (reference sequence). This CDR3 spans 14 amino acids. CDR3: CAWSVTGGGYEQYF. The CDR3 DNA follows: TGTGCCTGGAGCGTCACAGGGGGCGGTTACGAGCAGTACTTC. Combining the CDR3 with reference TRBV30 and TRBJ2-7 gives the whole variable domain SQTIHQWPATLVQPVGSPLSLECTVEGTSNPNLYWYRQAAGRGLQLLFYSVGIGQISSEVPQNLSASRPQDRQFILSSKKLLLSDSGFYLCAWSVTGGGYEQYFGPGTRLTVT.

This sequence joins TRBV7-9 and TRBJ2-5; D might be TRBD1 (6 bases). The end of the DNA is better explained by TRBJ2-7, so the J call may be wrong. The V gene's germline CDR1 is SEHNR and CDR2 FQNEAQ (reference sequence). The CDR3 is 13 amino acids. CDR3 coding DNA: TGTGCCAGCAGCTTGGGGGCTTCCTACGAGCAGTACTTC. Translated: CASSLGASYEQYF.

The chain is built from TRBV13 and TRBJ1-1; 8 bases are shared with TRBD1. V was pared by 4 bases and J by 1 base, with 11 bases of the junction left unmatched. The CDR3 sequence is 17 residues long. From germline, CDR1 is PRHDT and CDR2 FYEKMQ (reference sequence). CDR3 coding DNA: TGTGCCAGCAGCTCAACAACAGGGGGGTTCGGGAACACTGAAGCTTTCTTT. Protein sequence: CASSSTTGGFGNTEAFF.

This chain connects TRBV4-1 to TRBJ2-7; 10 bases match TRBD1. Trimming at V came to 2 bases and at J to 3 bases, leaving 10 bases not matched to a gene. Per the germline V gene, CDR1 is MGHRA and CDR2 is YSYEKL. The CDR3 has 17 amino acids. The CDR3 nucleotides are TGCGCCAGCAGCCAAAGCGATAGGACAGGGGGGATCTACGAGCAGTACTTC. The encoded protein is CASSQSDRTGGIYEQYF.

V is TRBV5-1 and J is TRBJ1-1; the D is unclear. V was shortened by 0 bases and J by 0 bases, with 9 bases between the two germline ends. Germline V CDR1 and CDR2: SGHRS, YFSETQ. The CDR3 length is 15 residues. CDR3 in DNA: TGCGCCAGCAGCTTGGCCGTATCGGTGAACACTGAAGCTTTCTTT. It encodes CASSLAVSVNTEAFF.

The CDR3 is CASQGTSGNNEQFF. The CDR3 nucleotides are TGCGCCAGCCAAGGGACTAGCGGAAACAATGAGCAGTTCTTC. The chain employs TRBV10-1 and TRBJ2-1; 11 bases map to TRBD2. V lost 8 bases to trimming and J lost 5 bases; unmatched junction nucleotides: 5. Germline CDR1 and CDR2: WNHNN and SYGVQD (reference sequence). The CDR3 totals 14 residues.

This sequence joins TRBV4-1 and TRBJ2-7; D remains unclear. Trimming took off 5 bases at V and 2 bases at J, with 4 bases between the two ends. This CDR3 has 11 amino acids. CDR1 is MGHRA, CDR2 YSYEKL, per germline. The CDR3 is CASSSTYEQYF. The CDR3 DNA follows: TGCGCCAGCAGCTCTACCTACGAGCAGTACTTC.

V and J are TRBV5-4 and TRBJ2-1; 13 bases are shared with TRBD2. Germline V gene sequence: CDR1 SGHNT, CDR2 YYREEE (reference sequence). The CDR3 is made up of 15 amino acids. V shed 4 bases, J shed 8 bases, and the junction held 6 bases outside the gene matches. CDR3 bases: TGTGCCAGCAGCCTAGGACTAGCGGGAGAGGATGAGCAGTTCTTC. Protein product: CASSLGLAGEDEQFF.

The genes are TRBV14 and TRBJ1-6, with 8 bases matching TRBD1. V lost 3 bases and J lost 3; bases outside the gene matches: 4. This CDR3 contains 16 residues. In germline, CDR1 is SGHDN, CDR2 FVKESK. The CDR3 bases are TGTGCCAGCAGCCACGGGACAGGAGTCTATAATTCACCCCTCCACTTT. It translates to CASSHGTGVYNSPLHF.